Detailed here is one T cell receptor (beta chain). Only a few counts were recorded for this clonotype. Its cognate antigen has yet to be identified. Base quality data are lacking; no much larger clone is found one base away. These data come from a study of identical twins (dated by TCRdb to 2016 to 2017). Regarding the study in general: TCR alpha and beta repertoires from monozygotic twins, unrelated adults of various ages and cord blood were deep-sequenced to test whether fetal clonotypes persist. To rule out contamination, the twin experiments were replicated at different times with different library preparation protocols. The paper's findings and limits, for the study overall: Excess twin sharing in beta out-of-frame sequences was weaker because fewer shared sequences lowered the signal-to-noise ratio. Conclusions relied on cross-sectional statistical analysis, since the same donors could not be followed over many years. Compared with coincidental sharing between unrelated individuals, out-of-frame TCR alpha sequences shared between twins showed an excess of sequences with low generation probability. Invariant T cells such as MAIT and iNKT could partly confound zero-insertion analyses, though diverse VJ usage argued against this for most clonotypes. Fewer insertions were carried by abundant cord blood beta clonotypes; a weaker similar trend was observed in young adult naive repertoires, while no such trend was observed in memory repertoires. Out-of-frame TCR alpha sharing in monozygotic twins was systematically underestimated by recombination models, whereas sharing between unrelated individuals was in agreement with the recombination models.

From a lookup of the germline V gene (reference sequence), CDR1 and CDR2 are GTSNPN and SVGIG. The junction carries 14 bases between V and J, which are trimmed by 2 bases and 7 bases respectively. The cysteine opens and the phenylalanine closes a CDR3 of 13 amino acids. The DNA shown is the 39-base CDR3, in frame from base 1. All donors were healthy Caucasians. Three pairs of female monozygotic twins, all aged roughly 18 to 29 years, were included in the twin cohort. Positive isolation kits from Invitrogen were used to isolate CD4+ and CD8+ T cell populations. Libraries were prepared through 5' RACE. The sample was run on an Illumina HiSeq 2000. Template switching added a universal primer binding site, and the final cDNA carried a unique molecular identifier that allowed TCR cDNA molecules to be counted accurately. First-strand cDNA for TCR alpha and beta chains was synthesized from specific primers in the conserved constant-segment region. To control for contamination, every cDNA library was double barcoded, receiving both a SMART-Mk sample barcode and Illumina barcodes. TruSeq adapter sequences and Illumina sample barcodes were added in two successive PCR steps. TCR alpha and beta cDNA libraries were sequenced on the Illumina HiSeq platform with custom primers. As for how the authors treated the data: Unique molecular identifiers were extracted from raw reads with MiGEC, and CDR3 positions were determined with MiXCR. Recombination models were inferred per individual with the repgenHMM and IGoR tools using an EM algorithm. Shared clonotypes were analyzed with the tcR package in R, and sharing was normalized by the product of cloneset sizes. To study raw recombination without the effects of thymic and clonal selection, out-of-frame nonproductive sequences were analyzed. In TCRdb, the public reads were trimmed at Q25 with fastp and aligned with MiXCR, with productive beta chains retained. Rows with one shared CDR3 protein collapse into an entry with the most common genes and DNA. TCRdb's processing, not the authors' own work, is the source of the V and J calls. The sample table records 470,000 or so distinct CDR3 sequences; approximately 24% of these occur just once. The ten largest clonotypes hold about 3% of the sample.

These records were also assigned to another study, of T cells expressing NK-cell markers. As noted in the second study: Three sorted T-cell subsets (CD3+CD56+NKG2C+, CD3+CD56+NKG2C- and CD3+CD56-NKG2C+) from several donors had their TCR beta-chain repertoires profiled. Among the eight sequenced donors, seven were HCMV-seropositive and one was HCMV-seronegative. To restrict sorting to alphabetaTCR-expressing T cells, an anti-gammadeltaTCR antibody was added in several experiments. For roughly 6 donors, the dominant CD3+CD56+NKG2C+ clonotypes were among the top 10 CD8+ clonotypes and accounted for 1.0-7.0% of CD8+ T cells. Those dominant clonotypes were again the most abundant among CD3+CD56-NKG2C+ cells in a handful of donors, at about 28.3-60.1%. It remained unclear whether the expanded NKG2C-expressing T cell clones were specific for HCMV antigens. All eight donors whose samples were sequenced were randomly selected healthy volunteers, three of them men and five women. HCMV serostatus was determined by detecting HCMV-specific IgG in serum with a commercial ELISA kit. MIGEC handled demultiplexing of the reads and grouping by UMI, while MiTCR was used to assemble and quantify clonotypes. To exclude erroneous sequences, any TCR cDNA sequence not supported by at least two reads was discarded. Downstream repertoire analysis used the tcR package, and clonotypes were matched across fractions by CDR3 nucleotide sequence plus V segment. VDJmatch was used to annotate antigen specificity against VDJdb, with one amino acid substitution allowed in CDR3.

The source of this sequence is a woman aged 18-30 years in good health. The specimen was CD4+ T cells sorted from blood. Recombination joined TRBV30 with TRBJ1-2, with no D gene named confidently. The CDR3 region has the sequence CAWSKKVGTGYTF. The DNA sequence is as follows: TGTGCCTGGAGTAAGAAGGTTGGAACTGGCTACACCTTC. With the portions outside the CDR3 filled from the reference TRBV30 and TRBJ1-2 genes, the complete variable region becomes SQTIHQWPATLVQPVGSPLSLECTVEGTSNPNLYWYRQAAGRGLQLLFYSVGIGQISSEVPQNLSASRPQDRQFILSSKKLLLSDSGFYLCAWSKKVGTGYTFGSGTRLTVV.